The rows below give T cell receptor beta chains drawn from one sample of a study of blood T cells in healthy people across ages. TCRdb re-analysed the 5' RACE reads in MiXCR, keeping a single row per CDR3 protein. The sample carries around 800,000 distinct CDR3 sequences, around 43% recorded once. The sequenced sample consisted of blood. The receptors were sampled from a man between 60 and 75 years old in good health. The CDR3 runs from the conserved cysteine through the conserved F or W. A D gene is named only where the DNA matches it firmly. Size tells how often a clone was seen (once, few, many) or the class of an expanded clone, and some rows leave it out.

j_gene,v_gene,d_gene,abundance,CDR3aa,CDR3nt
TRBJ1-5,TRBV27,TRBD1,NA,CASRPTGGPYSNQPQHF,TGTGCCAGCAGACCGACAGGGGGCCCATATAGCAATCAGCCCCAGCATTTT
TRBJ2-7,TRBV4-1,NA,few,CASSQDWIGEQYF,TGCGCCAGCAGCCAAGATTGGATCGGCGAGCAGTACTTC
TRBJ2-3,TRBV7-2,TRBD2,NA,CASSLVVGLAGGGDAQYF,TGTGCCAGCAGCTTAGTAGTTGGGCTAGCGGGGGGAGGAGATGCGCAGTATTTT
TRBJ2-1,TRBV20-1,TRBD2,NA,CSARLAGGYETQFF,TGCAGTGCTAGACTAGCGGGGGGATATGAGACCCAGTTCTTC
TRBJ2-7,TRBV20-1,NA,NA,CSARAVEGYEQYF,TGCAGTGCTAGAGCAGTAGAGGGATACGAGCAGTACTTC
TRBJ1-2,TRBV7-9,TRBD1,NA,CASSAGQGIFYGYTF,TGTGCCAGCAGCGCCGGACAGGGCATATTCTATGGCTACACCTTC
TRBJ2-3,TRBV7-7,NA,few,CASSLGWGSTDTQYF,TGTGCTAGCAGCTTAGGGTGGGGCAGCACAGATACGCAGTATTTT
TRBJ2-5,TRBV2,TRBD1,once,CASSDLGQGTQYF,TGTGCCAGCAGTGATCTGGGACAGGGGACCCAGTACTTC
TRBJ2-2,TRBV4-1,NA,NA,CASSQEAAWAGELFF,TGCGCCAGCAGCCAAGAAGCGGCCTGGGCCGGGGAGCTGTTTTTT
TRBJ2-1,TRBV7-2,NA,NA,CASSPRGDEQFF,TGTGCCAGCAGCCCTCGAGGGGACGAGCAGTTCTTC
TRBJ2-5,TRBV6-6,NA,NA,CASSYGGWETQYF,TGTGCCAGCAGTTACGGGGGGTGGGAGACCCAGTACTTC
TRBJ2-4,TRBV5-4,NA,few,CASSLDRGTGFWEQYF,TGTGCCAGCAGCTTGGATCGGGGGACGGGCTTCTGGGAGCAGTACTTC
TRBJ2-5,TRBV12-3/TRBV12-4,NA,NA,CASSLSVRQSQETQYF,TGTGCCAGCAGTTTGTCAGTCCGACAGTCTCAAGAGACCCAGTACTTC
TRBJ2-6,TRBV5-1,NA,few,CASSFSVNSGANVLTF,TGCGCCAGCAGCTTCAGTGTAAATTCTGGGGCCAACGTCCTGACTTTC
TRBJ2-3,TRBV28,TRBD2,NA,CASSLGGLAGPDTQYF,TGTGCCAGCAGTTTGGGGGGACTAGCGGGGCCAGATACGCAGTATTTT
TRBJ2-1,TRBV11-1,NA,NA,CASSLGVGGAFRDYEQFF,TGTGCCAGCAGCTTAGGGGTCGGTGGGGCCTTCCGGGATTACGAGCAGTTCTTC
TRBJ1-1,TRBV4-3,NA,NA,CASSHYQDQDTEAFF,TGCGCCAGCAGCCACTACCAGGACCAAGACACTGAAGCTTTCTTT
TRBJ1-5,TRBV2,NA,few,CASSAGRSNQPQHF,TGTGCCAGCAGCGCCGGACGGAGCAATCAGCCCCAGCATTTT
TRBJ2-7,TRBV7-8,NA,NA,CASSPDKAEQYF,TGTGCCAGCAGCCCCGACAAGGCCGAGCAGTACTTC
TRBJ1-2,TRBV20-1,NA,few,CSARKGEIGYTF,TGCAGTGCTAGAAAGGGTGAAATCGGCTACACCTTC
TRBJ2-1,TRBV10-3,NA,many,CAISESGRSGEGQFF,TGTGCCATCAGTGAGTCCGGCCGTAGCGGTGAGGGGCAGTTCTTC
TRBJ1-2,TRBV6-2/TRBV6-3,NA,NA,CASRYLPGDGYGYTF,TGTGCCAGCAGATACCTACCGGGGGATGGCTATGGCTACACCTTC
TRBJ1-6,TRBV20-1,TRBD1,NA,CSARAIGTGRDNSPLHF,TGCAGTGCTAGAGCCATCGGGACAGGGAGGGATAATTCACCCCTCCACTTT
TRBJ2-7,TRBV6-1,NA,NA,CARSETAYYEQYF,TGTGCCCGCAGTGAGACAGCATACTACGAGCAGTACTTC
TRBJ2-3,TRBV5-1,NA,NA,CASSRAEGGNTQYF,TGCGCCAGCAGCCGGGCGGAAGGAGGTAATACGCAGTATTTT
TRBJ2-1,TRBV20-1,TRBD1,NA,CSARDGGQGEHEQFF,TGCAGTGCTAGAGATGGGGGACAGGGTGAGCATGAGCAGTTCTTC
TRBJ1-1,TRBV28,NA,once,CASRSADLEAFF,TGTGCCAGTCGGTCGGCAGACCTTGAAGCTTTCTTT
TRBJ1-6,TRBV9,NA,NA,CASSARQDTSPLHF,TGTGCCAGCAGCGCCAGACAGGATACTTCACCCCTCCACTTT